This T cell receptor beta chain is from a study of cytomegalovirus exposure and HLA in healthy donors. Findings and limits, study-wide: According to a later analysis, TCR clusters from the first cohort tended to co-occur in the 100 to 150 validation repertoires.

V lost 4 bases and J lost 5, with 16 bases in between. This CDR3 is 14 amino acids long. Germline CDR1 SGHNT, CDR2 YYREEE (reference sequence). With respect to this clone: The antigen is undetermined.

TCRdb keeps only in-frame clones here, not all; method: immunoSEQ multiplex PCR. The sample includes about 340,000 clones, 80% to 90% of them seen just once. A roughly 130-subject validation cohort, separate from the roughly 700-subject first cohort, supplied the donors. The origin of this receptor is a woman under 30 in good health and CMV-seronegative. The V gene is TRBV5-4, the J gene TRBJ2-7; D perhaps matches TRBD2 (5 bases). The specimen sequenced was PBMCs. CDR3 protein: CASSQRERSDEQYF. As DNA, the CDR3 is TGTGCCAGCAGCCAGAGGGAGAGGTCTGACGAGCAGTACTTC.